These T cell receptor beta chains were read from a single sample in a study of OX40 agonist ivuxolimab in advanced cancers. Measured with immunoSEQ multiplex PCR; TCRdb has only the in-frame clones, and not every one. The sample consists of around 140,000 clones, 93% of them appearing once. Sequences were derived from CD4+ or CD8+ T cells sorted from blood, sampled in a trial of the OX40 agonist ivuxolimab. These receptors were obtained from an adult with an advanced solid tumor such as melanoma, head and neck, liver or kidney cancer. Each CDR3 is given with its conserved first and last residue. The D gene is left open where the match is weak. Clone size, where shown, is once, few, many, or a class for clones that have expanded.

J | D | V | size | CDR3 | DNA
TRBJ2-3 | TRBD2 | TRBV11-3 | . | CASSRELAGTDTQYF | TGTGCCAGCAGCCGGGAACTAGCGGGGACAGATACGCAGTATTTT
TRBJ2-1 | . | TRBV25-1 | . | CASSGFNEQFF | TGTGCCAGCAGTGGATTCAATGAGCAGTTCTTC
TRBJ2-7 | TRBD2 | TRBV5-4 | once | CASRPGLADSYEQYF | TGTGCCAGCAGGCCGGGACTAGCAGACTCCTACGAGCAGTACTTC
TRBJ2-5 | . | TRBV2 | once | CASKEAPRETQYF | TGTGCCAGCAAGGAGGCCCCGCGAGAGACCCAGTACTTC
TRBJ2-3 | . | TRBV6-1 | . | CASRPQGTSTDTQYF | TGTGCCAGCAGACCACAGGGAACCAGCACAGATACGCAGTATTTT
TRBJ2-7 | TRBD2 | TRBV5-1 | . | CASSLNGLAGGNEQYF | TGCGCCAGCAGCTTGAACGGACTAGCGGGGGGGAACGAGCAGTACTTC
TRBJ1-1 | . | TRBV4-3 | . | CASSQDRGNAEAFF | TGCGCCAGCAGCCAAGACAGGGGTAACGCTGAAGCTTTCTTT
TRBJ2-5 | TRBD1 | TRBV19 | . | CASGSGTGPSKYF | TGTGCCAGTGGGAGCGGGACAGGGCCTTCAAAGTACTTC
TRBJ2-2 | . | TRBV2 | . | CASSRGTGELFF | TGTGCCAGCAGCCGGGGCACCGGGGAGCTGTTTTTT
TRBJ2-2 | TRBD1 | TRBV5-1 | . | CASGVRGPGTGELFF | TGCGCCAGCGGCGTCAGGGGGCCGGGGACCGGGGAGCTGTTTTTT
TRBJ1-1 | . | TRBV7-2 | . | CASSLVSGWTEAFF | TGTGCCAGCAGCTTAGTAAGTGGGTGGACTGAAGCTTTCTTT
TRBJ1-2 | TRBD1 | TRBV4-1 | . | CASSQGQGVLTNYGYTF | TGCGCCAGCAGCCAAGGGCAGGGGGTACTTACTAACTATGGCTACACCTTC
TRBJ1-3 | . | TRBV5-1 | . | CASRPLGGSSGNTIYF | TGCGCCAGCCGCCCCCTTGGGGGATCATCTGGAAACACCATATATTTT
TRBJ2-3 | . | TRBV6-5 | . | CASSYSMPHTDTQYF | TGTGCCAGCAGTTACTCGATGCCCCACACAGATACGCAGTATTTT
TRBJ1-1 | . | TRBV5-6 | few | CASSLLIAIAGTEAFF | TGTGCCAGCAGCTTGTTAATCGCCATCGCAGGCACTGAAGCTTTCTTT
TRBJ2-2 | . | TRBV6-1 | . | CAIAGVMRTGELFF | TGTGCCATCGCTGGGGTTATGAGGACCGGGGAGCTGTTTTTT
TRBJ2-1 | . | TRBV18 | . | CASSPLSGEVNEQFF | TGTGCCAGCTCACCACTATCGGGAGAGGTAAATGAGCAGTTCTTC
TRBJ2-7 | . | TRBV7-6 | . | CASSPVHSYEQYF | TGTGCCAGCAGTCCCGTCCACTCCTACGAGCAGTACTTC
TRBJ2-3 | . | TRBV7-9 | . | CASSFYTDTQYF | TGTGCCAGCAGCTTCTACACAGATACGCAGTATTTT
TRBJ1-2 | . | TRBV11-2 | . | CASSPSNYGYTF | TGTGCCAGCAGCCCTAGCAACTATGGCTACACCTTC
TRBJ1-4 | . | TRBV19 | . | CASSTRLNEKLFF | TGTGCCAGTAGTACTAGGCTAAATGAAAAACTGTTTTTT
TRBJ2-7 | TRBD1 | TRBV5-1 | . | CASSPLGTGYVVPYEQYF | TGCGCCAGCAGCCCTCTTGGGACAGGGTACGTAGTTCCCTACGAGCAGTACTTC
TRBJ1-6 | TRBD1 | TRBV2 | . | CASRSVSGTDNSPLHF | TGTGCCAGCAGGTCGGTGAGCGGGACAGACAATTCACCCCTCCACTTT
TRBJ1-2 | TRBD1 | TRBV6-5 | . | CASSYSTGGDYGYTF | TGTGCCAGCAGTTACTCGACAGGGGGGGACTATGGCTACACCTTC
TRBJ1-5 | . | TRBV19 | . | CASSRQAVGLPQHF | TGTGCCAGTAGTAGACAGGCAGTTGGGTTGCCCCAGCATTTT
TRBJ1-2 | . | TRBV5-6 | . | CASSFEERGYTF | TGTGCCAGCAGCTTCGAGGAGAGGGGCTACACCTTC
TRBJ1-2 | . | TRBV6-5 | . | CASSESGSGYGYTF | TGTGCCAGCAGTGAATCGGGGTCAGGCTATGGCTACACCTTC
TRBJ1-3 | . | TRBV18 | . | CASSPRQDAGNTIYF | TGTGCCAGCTCGCCTCGACAGGACGCTGGAAACACCATATATTTT
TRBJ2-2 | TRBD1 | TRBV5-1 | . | CASSSRTGGWSITGELFF | TGCGCCAGCAGCTCGCGGACAGGGGGCTGGAGTATCACCGGGGAGCTGTTTTTT
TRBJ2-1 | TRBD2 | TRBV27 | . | CASSLFSDRLASYNEQFF | TGTGCCAGCAGTTTATTTTCCGATCGACTAGCTTCTTACAATGAGCAGTTCTTC
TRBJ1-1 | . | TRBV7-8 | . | CASSPNREGTEAFF | TGTGCCAGCAGCCCTAACAGGGAGGGCACTGAAGCTTTCTTT
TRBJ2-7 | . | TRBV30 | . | CAWSVQGEQYF | TGTGCCTGGAGTGTACAGGGCGAGCAGTACTTC
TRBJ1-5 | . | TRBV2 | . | CASSVRPKAQHF | TGTGCCAGCAGTGTCAGACCGAAGGCCCAGCATTTT
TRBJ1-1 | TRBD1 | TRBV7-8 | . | CASSSQGRNTEAFF | TGTGCCAGCAGTTCACAGGGGAGGAACACTGAAGCTTTCTTT
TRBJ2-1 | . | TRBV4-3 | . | CASSQEREYGGPRAVNEQFF | TGCGCCAGCAGCCAAGAGAGGGAATATGGAGGCCCAAGGGCGGTCAATGAGCAGTTCTTC
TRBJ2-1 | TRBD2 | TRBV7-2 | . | CASSRDGGGYNEQFF | TGTGCCAGCAGCCGTGACGGGGGGGGCTACAATGAGCAGTTCTTC
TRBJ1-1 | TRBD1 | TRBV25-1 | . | CASRESQTGRYTEAFF | TGTGCCAGCAGGGAAAGTCAGACAGGGAGGTACACTGAAGCTTTCTTT
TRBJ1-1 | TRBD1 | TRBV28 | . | CASTTARAGGLNTEAFF | TGTGCCAGCACTACCGCGAGGGCAGGGGGATTGAACACTGAAGCTTTCTTT
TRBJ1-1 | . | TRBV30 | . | CAWSPRGSKAFF | TGTGCCTGGAGTCCCAGGGGATCGAAAGCTTTCTTT
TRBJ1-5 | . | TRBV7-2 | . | CASRGLLDSNQPQHF | TGTGCCAGCAGAGGACTGTTGGATAGCAATCAGCCCCAGCATTTT
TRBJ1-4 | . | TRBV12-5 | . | CASGLRGNEKLFF | TGTGCTAGTGGTCTAAGGGGTAATGAAAAACTGTTTTTT
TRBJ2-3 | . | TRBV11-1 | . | CASSLEPSTDTQYF | TGTGCCAGCAGCTTGGAGCCTAGCACAGATACGCAGTATTTT
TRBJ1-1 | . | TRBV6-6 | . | CASSYGRRAFF | TGTGCCAGCAGTTATGGTCGAAGAGCTTTCTTT
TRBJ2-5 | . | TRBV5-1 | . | CASSFLLGQETQYF | TGCGCCAGCAGCTTCCTGCTGGGCCAAGAGACCCAGTACTTC
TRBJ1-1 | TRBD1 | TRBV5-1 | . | CASRRGQTEAFF | TGCGCCAGCAGGAGGGGGCAAACTGAAGCTTTCTTT
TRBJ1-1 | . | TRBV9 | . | CASSAWTVNTEAFF | TGTGCCAGCAGCGCCTGGACAGTGAACACTGAAGCTTTCTTT
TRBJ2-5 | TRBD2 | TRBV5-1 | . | CASSPNPGGPGETQYF | TGCGCCAGCAGCCCGAACCCGGGGGGGCCGGGGGAGACCCAGTACTTC
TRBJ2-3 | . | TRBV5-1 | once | CASRGTYTSTDTQYF | TGCGCCAGCAGAGGGACATACACTAGCACAGATACGCAGTATTTT
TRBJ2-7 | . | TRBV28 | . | CASSLGSRLSSYEQYF | TGTGCCAGCAGTTTAGGGTCGCGGCTAAGCTCCTACGAGCAGTACTTC
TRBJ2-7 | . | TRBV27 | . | CASSRGIPSYEQYF | TGTGCCAGCAGTCGTGGGATACCCTCCTACGAGCAGTACTTC